This is a list of T cell receptor beta chains from one sample in a study of CD8+CD57+ T cells in acquired aplastic anemia. TCRdb independently ran MiXCR on the reads; one entry per CDR3 protein. The sample lists approximately 300,000 distinct CDR3 sequences; 45% to 65% were seen once. The sequenced sample consisted of sorted CD4+, CD8+, or CD8+CD57+ T cells (not recorded which) from PBMCs. Source of these receptors: a human donor with aplastic anemia. The CDR3 runs from the conserved cysteine through the conserved F or W. A D gene is named only where the DNA matches it firmly. Clone size is stated in some rows and not others, as once, few, many or a class when expanded.

>TRBV7-3|.|TRBJ1-4|.|15
CASSLSGATNEKLFF
TGTGCCAGCAGCTTATCAGGGGCAACTAATGAAAAACTGTTTTTT
>TRBV7-3|TRBD1|TRBJ2-2|.|15
CASGTTGGNTGELFF
TGTGCCAGCGGCACTACAGGGGGGAACACCGGGGAGCTGTTTTTT
>TRBV10-2|TRBD2|TRBJ2-5|few|15
CASSDPASGDGTQYF
TGCGCCAGCAGTGACCCAGCTAGCGGGGACGGGACCCAGTACTTC
>TRBV7-8|TRBD1|TRBJ2-7|.|15
CASSRDREGSYEQYF
TGTGCCAGCAGCAGGGACAGGGAGGGCTCCTACGAGCAGTACTTC
>TRBV7-7|.|TRBJ2-5|.|15
CASSSSPTGQETQYF
TGTGCCAGCAGCTCCTCCCCTACCGGACAAGAGACCCAGTACTTC
>TRBV11-1|.|TRBJ2-3|few|14
CASSLGIAGDTQYF
TGTGCCAGCAGTCTAGGGATTGCGGGAGATACGCAGTATTTT
>TRBV9|.|TRBJ2-7|.|13
CASSVVTAGEQYF
TGTGCCAGCAGCGTAGTAACGGCTGGCGAGCAGTACTTC
>TRBV19|.|TRBJ1-6|once|14
CASSQSPTNSPLHF
TGTGCCAGTAGTCAATCCCCGACAAATTCACCCCTCCACTTT
>TRBV7-9|.|TRBJ2-5|.|12
CASSPAQETQYF
TGTGCCAGCAGCCCCGCACAAGAGACCCAGTACTTC
>TRBV7-2|.|TRBJ2-7|.|13
CASSLIGVYEQYF
TGTGCCAGCAGCTTGATCGGAGTCTACGAGCAGTACTTC
>TRBV19|TRBD1|TRBJ1-2|few|12
CASSETGDGYTF
TGTGCCAGTAGTGAGACAGGGGATGGCTACACCTTC
>TRBV7-2|.|TRBJ1-1|.|16
CASSLVVGRLNTEAFF
TGTGCCAGCAGCTTAGTGGTAGGCCGCTTGAACACTGAAGCTTTCTTT
>TRBV18|.|TRBJ2-2|few|14
CASSGVGNTGELFF
TGTGCCAGCTCGGGGGTCGGGAACACCGGGGAGCTGTTTTTT
>TRBV19|TRBD2|TRBJ2-1|.|15
CASSPMRGSVNEQFF
TGTGCCAGTAGCCCGATGCGCGGGAGCGTCAATGAGCAGTTCTTC
>TRBV20-1|.|TRBJ1-1|.|14
CSSIGPTGSTEAFF
TGCAGTTCTATCGGGCCGACGGGTTCCACTGAAGCTTTCTTT
>TRBV15|.|TRBJ1-5|.|14
CATSKGPPGQPQHF
TGTGCCACCAGCAAAGGGCCCCCCGGGCAGCCCCAGCATTTT
>TRBV29-1|TRBD1|TRBJ2-2|.|14
CSVRRDREGGELFF
TGCAGCGTTAGGCGGGACAGGGAAGGCGGGGAGCTGTTTTTT
>TRBV5-1|TRBD1|TRBJ2-7|.|15
CASSGWTGGSHEQYF
TGTGCCAGCAGCGGCTGGACAGGGGGCAGCCACGAGCAGTACTTC
>TRBV19|.|TRBJ2-1|.|11
CASNTGDEQFF
TGTGCCAGTAATACAGGAGATGAGCAGTTCTTC
>TRBV5-1|TRBD1|TRBJ1-4|.|13
CASSLQGHEKLFF
TGCGCCAGCAGCTTACAGGGGCATGAAAAACTGTTTTTT
>TRBV6-9|.|TRBJ2-7|.|12
CASSYGPYEQYF
TGTGCCAGCAGTTACGGTCCATACGAGCAGTACTTC
>TRBV19|TRBD1|TRBJ1-1|.|13
CARDGTVNTEAFF
TGTGCTAGGGATGGGACAGTGAACACTGAAGCTTTCTTT
>TRBV7-8|TRBD1|TRBJ2-7|.|16
CASSLAIGQASYEQYF
TGTGCCAGCAGCTTAGCTATCGGACAGGCATCCTACGAGCAGTACTTC
>TRBV10-3|.|TRBJ1-4|.|14
CAISEDRNDEKLFF
TGTGCCATCAGTGAGGACAGGAACGATGAAAAACTGTTTTTT
>TRBV19|TRBD1|TRBJ1-2|many|16
CASSIVPGQGIYGYTF
TGTGCCAGTAGTATAGTTCCGGGACAGGGGATATATGGCTACACCTTC
>TRBV7-3|TRBD1|TRBJ2-5|many|14
CASSFQQGAGTQYF
TGTGCCAGCAGCTTCCAACAGGGGGCGGGGACCCAGTACTTC
>TRBV7-2|TRBD2|TRBJ2-5|.|13
CASSRGGSETQYF
TGTGCCAGCAGCCGGGGGGGGAGCGAGACCCAGTACTTC
>TRBV2|.|TRBJ2-7|few|15
CASSQGTGGAYEQYF
TGTGCCAGCAGCCAAGGAACAGGGGGGGCCTACGAGCAGTACTTC
>TRBV18|.|TRBJ1-6|.|12
CASFSYNSPLRF
TGCGCCAGCTTCTCCTATAATTCACCCCTCCGCTTT
>TRBV24-1|.|TRBJ2-2|.|14
CATSASDRAGELFF
TGTGCCACCAGTGCCTCCGATCGCGCCGGGGAGCTGTTTTTT
>TRBV24-1|.|TRBJ2-3|.|15
CATDSVAESTAKQYF
TGTGCCACCGACTCGGTAGCGGAAAGCACAGCTAAGCAGTATTTT
>TRBV2|.|TRBJ2-2|many|13
CASRKGGAGELFF
TGTGCCAGCAGAAAAGGGGGGGCCGGGGAGCTGTTTTTT
>TRBV15|TRBD1|TRBJ2-2|.|12
CATSPDRAELFF
TGTGCCACCAGCCCGGACAGGGCTGAGCTGTTTTTT
>TRBV14|.|TRBJ1-6|many|14
CASSQETGNSPLHF
TGTGCCAGCAGCCAAGAAACAGGGAATTCACCCCTCCACTTT
>TRBV12-3/TRBV12-4|TRBD1|TRBJ1-1|.|18
CASSTSTGAGRMNTEAFF
TGTGCCAGCAGTACCTCGACAGGGGCCGGGCGCATGAACACTGAAGCTTTCTTT
>TRBV7-2|TRBD2|TRBJ2-1|.|18
CASSLPLGTSISYNEQFF
TGTGCCAGCAGCTTACCCTTGGGGACTAGCATTTCTTACAATGAGCAGTTCTTC
>TRBV11-3|TRBD1|TRBJ2-5|.|15
CASSLGRVGGETQYF
TGTGCCAGCAGCTTAGGCCGGGTAGGGGGCGAGACCCAGTACTTC
>TRBV20-1|.|TRBJ2-1|.|15
CSARDGGGTYNEQFF
TGCAGTGCTAGAGATGGTGGCGGGACCTACAATGAGCAGTTCTTC
>TRBV7-4|TRBD2|TRBJ2-1|.|15
CASSILAGYDNEQFF
TGTGCCAGCAGCATTCTAGCGGGGTATGACAATGAGCAGTTCTTC
>TRBV19|.|TRBJ2-5|once|15
CASKNVPGTQETQYF
TGTGCCAGTAAAAACGTACCCGGGACACAAGAGACCCAGTACTTC
>TRBV19|.|TRBJ2-7|.|13
CASSIFASYEQYF
TGTGCCAGTAGTATATTTGCCTCCTACGAGCAGTACTTC
>TRBV7-8|TRBD2|TRBJ2-5|.|15
CASSLSRTSQETQYF
TGTGCCAGCAGCTTATCCCGGACTAGTCAAGAGACCCAGTACTTC
>TRBV5-5|TRBD1|TRBJ2-7|few|14
CASSQGQGTYEQYF
TGTGCCAGCAGCCAAGGACAGGGAACCTACGAGCAGTACTTC
>TRBV3-1|TRBD2|TRBJ2-7|many|14
CASSQGGRGYEQYF
TGTGCCAGCAGCCAAGGCGGGAGAGGCTACGAGCAGTACTTC
>TRBV18|.|TRBJ1-2|many|14
CASSQGGTIYGYTF
TGTGCCAGCTCACAGGGCGGCACAATCTATGGCTACACCTTC
>TRBV10-3|.|TRBJ2-2|once|15
CASSSRGIEHRGAVF
TGTGCCAGCAGCTCACGGGGAATCGAACACCGGGGAGCTGTTTTT
>TRBV20-1|.|TRBJ1-2|.|14
CSAIGGGRNYGYTF
TGCAGTGCTATTGGGGGGGGCAGAAACTATGGCTACACCTTC
>TRBV19|.|TRBJ2-7|.|13
CASSGTSRNEQYF
TGTGCCAGTAGCGGGACCAGCCGTAACGAGCAGTACTTC
>TRBV12-5|.|TRBJ1-5|.|14
CASGFDRSNQPQHF
TGTGCTAGTGGTTTTGACAGGAGCAATCAGCCCCAGCATTTT
>TRBV29-1|.|TRBJ2-1|many|13
CSAKKGLDNEQFF
TGCAGCGCAAAAAAGGGTCTGGACAATGAGCAGTTCTTC
>TRBV20-1|TRBD2|TRBJ2-3|.|14
CSAKGLAGLATQYF
TGCAGTGCTAAGGGACTAGCGGGCTTGGCTACGCAGTATTTT
>TRBV19|.|TRBJ1-6|few|15
CASSLLQGGNSPLHF
TGTGCCAGTAGTCTACTCCAGGGAGGCAATTCACCCCTCCACTTT
>TRBV5-1|TRBD2|TRBJ2-1|.|15
CASSNTSGGATEQFF
TGCGCCAGCAGCAATACTAGCGGGGGGGCGACTGAGCAGTTCTTC
>TRBV20-1|TRBD1|TRBJ1-5|.|14
CSARATTGGQPQHF
TGCAGTGCTAGAGCGACAACAGGGGGCCAGCCCCAGCATTTT